Here is one T cell receptor beta chain with its context. As yet, its antigen is unknown. This sample was taken from a study of beta chain features in type 1 diabetes. A CD45RO/CCR7/CD25/CD127/CD95/CD27 panel sorted naive, central memory, regulatory and stem cell-like memory CD4+ cells. Study-level results: Type 1 diabetes patients showed a moderate but significant shortening of TCRB CDR3s in all four CD4+ subsets. Lower insertion and higher deletion counts appeared at VDJ junctions in type 1 diabetes patients.

Since all of the isolated RNA was reverse transcribed, expressed TCRB transcripts were what got sequenced. Sequenced naive, central memory and regulatory T cell samples produced an average of about 3.57 million reads. Measured with immunoSEQ multiplex PCR; TCRdb has only the in-frame clones, and not every one. The data hold under 300,000 clones, with approximately 25% observed a single time. Germline lookup yields CDR1 SEHNR and CDR2 FQNEAQ (reference sequence). The CDR3 runs to 12 residues. Trimming took off 5 bases at V and 5 bases at J, with 9 bases between the two ends. The sequence came from a woman in her twenties or thirties with type 1 diabetes. Sequenced sample: naive CD4+ T cells from blood. J is TRBJ1-2 and V is TRBV7-9; D gene uncertain. CDR3 in DNA: TGTGCCAGCAGCCCACAAGATTATGGCTACACCTTC. Translation: CASSPQDYGYTF.